What follows are 8 T cell receptor beta chains derived from one specimen sequenced in a study of CD8 T cells in ankylosing spondylitis. TCRdb re-called the 5' RACE reads with MiXCR, one entry per CDR3 protein. The profile shows just over 350,000 distinct CDR3 sequences, roughly 20% of them singletons. The sample was blood, either unsorted or a sorted T cell fraction (not recorded which). These receptors all come from a male donor with ankylosing spondylitis or in good health (not recorded which).

This clonotype was seen many times. The chain carries TRBV2 and TRBJ2-3; D call uncertain. The CDR3 covers 16 residues. Germline V gene sequence: CDR1 SNHLY, CDR2 FYNNEI. V shed 7 bases and J shed 1 base, with 18 bases lying between them. The DNA for the CDR3 is TGTGCCAGCATCGGCCCCCGCACCATCGGCACAGATACGCAGTATTTT. Its translation: CASIGPRTIGTDTQYF.

The chain joins TRBV7-9 to TRBJ1-5; D is uncertain. The CDR3 is 14 amino acids. Trimming took off 5 bases at V and 1 base at J, with 9 bases between the two ends. Germline CDR1 reads SEHNR; CDR2 reads FQNEAQ (reference sequence). The DNA for the CDR3 is TGTGCCAGCAGCCCACTAGAGAGCAATCAGCCCCAGCATTTT. Its protein product is CASSPLESNQPQHF.

There are a few counts of this clonotype. CDR3 residues: CATREGPGQQETQYF. In nucleotides, the CDR3 is TGTGCCACCAGAGAAGGACCGGGACAGCAAGAGACCCAGTACTTC. The genes are TRBV15 and TRBJ2-5, with 7 bases matching TRBD1. V lost 6 bases to trimming and J lost 2 bases; unmatched junction nucleotides: 9. This CDR3 has 15 residues. Germline lookup yields CDR1 LNHNV and CDR2 YYDKDF (reference sequence).

This chain links TRBV19 with TRBJ2-1; unclear D gene. Trimming removed 10 bases from V and 7 bases from J, with 17 bases in between. This CDR3 comprises 13 residues. Per germline, CDR1 LNHDA and CDR2 SQIVND (reference sequence). The CDR3 is CATRRPPDNEQFF. The CDR3 DNA is TGTGCCACCAGGCGGCCCCCGGATAATGAGCAGTTCTTC.

The CDR3 DNA is TGTGCCAGTAGTGGAATGGCGGGGGGTTACACAGATACGCAGTATTTT. This encodes CASSGMAGGYTDTQYF. The chain carries TRBV19 and TRBJ2-3; 8 nucleotides match TRBD2. The CDR3 loop spans 16 amino acids. Trimming at V came to 5 bases and at J to 2 bases, leaving 9 bases not matched to a gene. Per germline, CDR1 LNHDA and CDR2 SQIVND (reference sequence).

This clonotype was seen a few times. The V and J genes are TRBV2 and TRBJ2-5, with 8 bases that match TRBD2. Unmatched junction bases numbered 8, after V lost 0 bases and J lost 5 bases. The CDR3 has 16 amino acids. The V gene's germline CDR1 is SNHLY and CDR2 FYNNEI. Here the CDR3 reads CASSEALGLAGETQYF. The CDR3 nucleotides are TGTGCCAGCAGTGAAGCTTTAGGACTAGCAGGGGAGACCCAGTACTTC.

This rearrangement joins TRBV12-3 or TRBV12-4 to TRBJ2-2; D gene ambiguous. The CDR3 extends over 15 amino acids. Deletions cut 7 bases from V and 4 bases from J, with 16 bases between. The CDR3 region is CASNSYPETTGELFF. Written as DNA, the CDR3 is TGTGCCAGCAACTCCTACCCAGAGACCACCGGGGAGCTGTTTTTT.

This clonotype was counted a single time. The chain uses TRBV11-2 and TRBJ2-1; TRBD1 matches at 8 bases. The CDR3 loop spans 15 amino acids. V dropped 4 bases and J dropped 8; count of bases not matched to a gene: 10. Germline CDR1 is SGHAT and CDR2 is FQNNGV. The CDR3 region is CASSSGDRLLDEQFF. The DNA of the CDR3 is TGTGCCAGCAGCTCCGGGGACAGGCTGCTGGATGAGCAGTTCTTC.